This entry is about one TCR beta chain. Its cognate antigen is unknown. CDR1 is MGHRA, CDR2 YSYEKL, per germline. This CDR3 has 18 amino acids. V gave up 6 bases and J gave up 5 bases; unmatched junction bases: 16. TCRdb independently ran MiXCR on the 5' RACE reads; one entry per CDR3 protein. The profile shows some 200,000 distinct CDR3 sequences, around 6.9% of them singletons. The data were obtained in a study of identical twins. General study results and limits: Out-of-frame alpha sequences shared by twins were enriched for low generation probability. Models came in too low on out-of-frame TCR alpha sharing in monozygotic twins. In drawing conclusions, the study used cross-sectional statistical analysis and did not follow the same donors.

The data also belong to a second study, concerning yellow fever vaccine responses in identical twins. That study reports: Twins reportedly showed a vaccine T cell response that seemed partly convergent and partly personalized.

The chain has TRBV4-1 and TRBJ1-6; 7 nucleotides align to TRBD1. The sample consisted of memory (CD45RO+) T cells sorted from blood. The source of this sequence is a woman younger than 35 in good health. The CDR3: CASRRNSGTGTDNSPLHF. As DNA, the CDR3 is TGCGCCAGCAGACGAAACTCCGGTACCGGGACAGATAATTCACCCCTCCACTTT.